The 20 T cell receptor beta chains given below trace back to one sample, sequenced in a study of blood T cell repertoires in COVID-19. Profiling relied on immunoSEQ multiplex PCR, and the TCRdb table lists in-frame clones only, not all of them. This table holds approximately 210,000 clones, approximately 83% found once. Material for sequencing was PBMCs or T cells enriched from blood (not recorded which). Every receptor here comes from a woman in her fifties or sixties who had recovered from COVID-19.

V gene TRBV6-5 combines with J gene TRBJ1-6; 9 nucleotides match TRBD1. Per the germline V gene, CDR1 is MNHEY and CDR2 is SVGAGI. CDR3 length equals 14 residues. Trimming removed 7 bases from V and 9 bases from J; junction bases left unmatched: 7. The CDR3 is CASNSGQGRSPLHF. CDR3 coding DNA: TGTGCCAGCAACTCGGGACAGGGTCGTTCACCCCTCCACTTT.

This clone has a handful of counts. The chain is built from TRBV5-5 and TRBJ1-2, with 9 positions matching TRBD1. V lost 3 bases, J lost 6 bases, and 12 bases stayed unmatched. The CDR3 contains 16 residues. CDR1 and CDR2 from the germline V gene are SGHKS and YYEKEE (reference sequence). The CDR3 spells CASSSAPGTGFHGYTF. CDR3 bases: TGTGCCAGCAGCTCCGCCCCCGGGACAGGGTTCCATGGCTACACCTTC. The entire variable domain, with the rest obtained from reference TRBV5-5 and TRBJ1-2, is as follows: DAGVTQSPTHLIKTRGQQVTLRCSPISGHKSVSWYQQVLGQGPQFIFQYYEKEERGRGNFPDRFSARQFPNYSSELNVNALLLGDSALYLCASSSAPGTGFHGYTFGSGTRLTVV.

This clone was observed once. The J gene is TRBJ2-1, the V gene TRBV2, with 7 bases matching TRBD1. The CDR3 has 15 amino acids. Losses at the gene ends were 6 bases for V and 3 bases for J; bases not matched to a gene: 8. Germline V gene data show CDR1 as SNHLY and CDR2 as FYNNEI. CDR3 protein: CASSGDSKRYNEQFF. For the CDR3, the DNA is TGTGCCAGCAGCGGGGACAGTAAGCGCTACAATGAGCAGTTCTTC.

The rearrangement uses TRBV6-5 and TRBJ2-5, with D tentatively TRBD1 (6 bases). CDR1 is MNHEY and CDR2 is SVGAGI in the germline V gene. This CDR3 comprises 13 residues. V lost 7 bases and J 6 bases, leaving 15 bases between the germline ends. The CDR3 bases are TGTGCCAGCACCGGGACAATTATACAGACCCAGTACTTC. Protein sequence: CASTGTIIQTQYF.

CDR3 nucleotide sequence: TGTGCCAGTACCCAATCACAGGGGAGGAACACTGAAGCTTTCTTT. It translates to CASTQSQGRNTEAFF. The gene calls are TRBV19 and TRBJ1-1, with TRBD1 matching over 7 bases. Unmatched junction bases numbered 9, after V lost 7 bases and J lost 1 base. The CDR3 runs 15 residues. Per germline, CDR1 LNHDA and CDR2 SQIVND (reference sequence). Full variable domain (outside the CDR3, taken from reference TRBV19 and TRBJ1-1): DGGITQSPKYLFRKEGQNVTLSCEQNLNHDAMYWYRQDPGQGLRLIYYSQIVNDFQKGDIAEGYSVSREKKESFPLTVTSAQKNPTAFYLCASTQSQGRNTEAFFGQGTRLTVV.

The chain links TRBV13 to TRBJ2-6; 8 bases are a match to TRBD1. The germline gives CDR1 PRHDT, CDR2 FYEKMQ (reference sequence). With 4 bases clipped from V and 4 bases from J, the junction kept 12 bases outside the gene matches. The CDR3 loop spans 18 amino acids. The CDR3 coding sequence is TGTGCCAGCAGCTACCGAGTAGGACAGGGAGCAGGGGCCAACGTCCTGACTTTC. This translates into CASSYRVGQGAGANVLTF.

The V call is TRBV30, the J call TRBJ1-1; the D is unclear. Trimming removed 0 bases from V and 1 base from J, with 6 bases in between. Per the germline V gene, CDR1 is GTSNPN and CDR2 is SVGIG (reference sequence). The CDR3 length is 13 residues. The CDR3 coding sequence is TGTGCCTGGAGTGTCGAGGGGAACACTGAAGCTTTCTTT. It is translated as CAWSVEGNTEAFF.

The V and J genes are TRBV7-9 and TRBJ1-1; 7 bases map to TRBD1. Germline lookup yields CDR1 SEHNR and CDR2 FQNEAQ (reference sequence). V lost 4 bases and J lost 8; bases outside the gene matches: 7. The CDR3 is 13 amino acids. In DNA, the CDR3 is TGTGCCAGCAGCTGGGATTTAGGGGGCGAAGCTTTCTTT. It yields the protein CASSWDLGGEAFF.

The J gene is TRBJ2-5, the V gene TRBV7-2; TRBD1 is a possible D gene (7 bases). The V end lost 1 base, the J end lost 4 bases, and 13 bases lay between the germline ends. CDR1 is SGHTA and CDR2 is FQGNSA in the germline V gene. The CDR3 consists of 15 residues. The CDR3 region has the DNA TGTGCCAGCAGCTTAGTCAGGGGGGTCGTAGAGACCCAGTACTTC. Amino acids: CASSLVRGVVETQYF.

The CDR3, as DNA: TGTGCCAGCAGCTTAGCAGGGGAGGGTGAAGCTTTCTTT. It translates to CASSLAGEGEAFF. V usage is TRBV11-3 and J usage is TRBJ1-1; D may be TRBD1 (6 bases). The germline CDR1 and CDR2 sequences are SGHNT and YENEEA. V dropped 1 base and J dropped 7 bases, with 10 bases sitting between them. The CDR3 spans 13 residues. The complete variable domain, with remaining parts taken from reference TRBV11-3 and TRBJ1-1, reads EAGVVQSPRYKIIEKKQPVAFWCNPISGHNTLYWYLQNLGQGPELLIRYENEEAVDDSQLPKDRFSAERLKGVDSTLKIQPAELGDSAVYLCASSLAGEGEAFFGQGTRLTVV.

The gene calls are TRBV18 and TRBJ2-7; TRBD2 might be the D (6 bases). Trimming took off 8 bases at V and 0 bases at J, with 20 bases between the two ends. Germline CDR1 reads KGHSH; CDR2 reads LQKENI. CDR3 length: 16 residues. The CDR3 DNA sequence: TGTGCCAGCCGTCCGGGACTGGCGCGAGACTCCTACGAGCAGTACTTC. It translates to CASRPGLARDSYEQYF.

The CDR3 DNA reads TGCGCCAGCAGCTTGTCAGGGTCGACGAACACTGAAGCTTTCTTT. Translating gives CASSLSGSTNTEAFF. The chain is built from TRBV5-1 and TRBJ1-1, with D tentatively TRBD1 (5 bases). Germline V lookup: CDR1 SGHRS, CDR2 YFSETQ. CDR3 size: 15 residues. With 1 base removed from V and 1 base from J, the gap between germline ends came to 11 bases.

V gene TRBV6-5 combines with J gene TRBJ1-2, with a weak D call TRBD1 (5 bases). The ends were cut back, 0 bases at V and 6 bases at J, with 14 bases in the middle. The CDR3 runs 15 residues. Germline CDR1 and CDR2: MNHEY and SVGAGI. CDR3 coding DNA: TGTGCCAGCAGTTACTCGTTTCGGGGGGTTGATGGCTACACCTTC. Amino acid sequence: CASSYSFRGVDGYTF.

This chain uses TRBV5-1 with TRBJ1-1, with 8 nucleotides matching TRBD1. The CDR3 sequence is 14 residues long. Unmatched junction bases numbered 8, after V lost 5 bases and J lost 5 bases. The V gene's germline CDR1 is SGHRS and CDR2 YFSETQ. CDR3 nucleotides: TGCGCCAGCAGAAGGGAGCAGGGGGCGACTGAAGCTTTCTTT. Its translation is CASRREQGATEAFF.

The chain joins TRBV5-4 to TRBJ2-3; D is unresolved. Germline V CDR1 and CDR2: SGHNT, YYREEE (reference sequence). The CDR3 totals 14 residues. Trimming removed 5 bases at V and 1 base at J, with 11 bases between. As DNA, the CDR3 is TGTGCCAGCAGATACGGCGGCGGCACAGATACGCAGTATTTT. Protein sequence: CASRYGGGTDTQYF.

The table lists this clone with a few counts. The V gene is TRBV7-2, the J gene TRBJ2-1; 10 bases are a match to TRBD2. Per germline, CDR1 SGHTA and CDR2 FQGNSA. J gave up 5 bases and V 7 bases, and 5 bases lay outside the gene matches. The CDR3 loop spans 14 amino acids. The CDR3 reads CASTSGLADNEQFF. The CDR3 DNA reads TGTGCCAGCACCTCAGGACTAGCGGACAATGAGCAGTTCTTC.

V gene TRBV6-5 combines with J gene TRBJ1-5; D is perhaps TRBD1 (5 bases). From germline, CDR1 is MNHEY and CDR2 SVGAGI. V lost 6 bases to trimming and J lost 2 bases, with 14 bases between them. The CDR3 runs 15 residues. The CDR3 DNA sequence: TGTGCCAGCAGGAGCGAGGGACTCGGCAATCAGCCCCAGCATTTT. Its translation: CASRSEGLGNQPQHF.

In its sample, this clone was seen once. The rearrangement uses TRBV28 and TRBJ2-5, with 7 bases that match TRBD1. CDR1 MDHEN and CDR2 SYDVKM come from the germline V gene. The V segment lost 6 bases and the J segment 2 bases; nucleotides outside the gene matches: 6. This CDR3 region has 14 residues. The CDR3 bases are TGTGCCAGCAGACTCGGGACAGCACAAGAGACCCAGTACTTC. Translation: CASRLGTAQETQYF.

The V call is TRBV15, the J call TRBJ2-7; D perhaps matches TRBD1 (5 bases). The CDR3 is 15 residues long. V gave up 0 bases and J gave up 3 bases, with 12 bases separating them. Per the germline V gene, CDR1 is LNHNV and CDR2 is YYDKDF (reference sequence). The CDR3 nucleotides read TGTGCCACCAGCAGAGACAGGGCCTCCTTCTACGAGCAGTACTTC. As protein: CATSRDRASFYEQYF.

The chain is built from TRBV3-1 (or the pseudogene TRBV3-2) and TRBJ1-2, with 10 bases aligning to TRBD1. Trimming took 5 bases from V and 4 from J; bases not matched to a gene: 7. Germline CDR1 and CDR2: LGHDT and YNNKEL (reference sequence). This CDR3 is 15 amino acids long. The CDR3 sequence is CASSVRDRGLYGYTF. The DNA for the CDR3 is TGTGCCAGCAGCGTCCGGGACAGGGGCCTCTATGGCTACACCTTC.